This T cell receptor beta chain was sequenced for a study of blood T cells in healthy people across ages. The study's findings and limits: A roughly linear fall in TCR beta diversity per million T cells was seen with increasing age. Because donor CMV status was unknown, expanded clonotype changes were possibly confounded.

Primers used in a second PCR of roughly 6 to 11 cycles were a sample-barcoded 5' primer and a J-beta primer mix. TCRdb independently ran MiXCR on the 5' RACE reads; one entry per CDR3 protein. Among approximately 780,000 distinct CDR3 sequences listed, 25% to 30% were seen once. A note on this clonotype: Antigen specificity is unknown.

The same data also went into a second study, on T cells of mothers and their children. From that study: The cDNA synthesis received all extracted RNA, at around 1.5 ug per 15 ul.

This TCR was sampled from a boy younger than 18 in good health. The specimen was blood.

CDR3 residues: CASSDKRGGWLDTQYF. In nucleotides, the CDR3 is TGTGCCAGCAGTGATAAGCGGGGGGGGTGGTTAGATACGCAGTATTTT. The chain joins TRBV6-1 to TRBJ2-3; 10 nucleotides align to TRBD2. This CDR3 region has 16 residues. Trimming cost V 3 bases and J 5 bases; bases outside gene matches: 8. Looked up from germline, CDR1 is MNHNS and CDR2 is SASEGT.